This entry describes one T cell receptor beta chain. Its antigen is as yet unknown. Clones were read by immunoSEQ multiplex PCR, and TCRdb kept only the in-frame ones, dropping some. The sample yields some 1,900,000 clones, about 95% seen once. The record originates from a study of shared clonotypes between healthy human individuals. Looking at the study overall: The people who gave samples were a couple of women and three men aged 18 to 49. Overall study findings and caveats: About 5% of naive CD4 clonotypes were shared across several donors. In general, naive subsets displayed greater estimated richness than memory subsets did. A reduction in generation probabilities was seen for non-shared clonotypes relative to those shared by all four donors.

CDR1 and CDR2 from the germline V gene are SGHVS and FQNEAQ. Trimming stripped 3 bases from V and 2 bases from J, with 11 bases between. The CDR3 consists of 14 residues. CD45RO-negative cells were positively selected for CCR7, leaving out terminally differentiated effector memory CD45RA+ cells. The chain employs TRBV7-8 and TRBJ2-7; a possible D gene is TRBD1 (6 bases). The receptor was isolated from a man in his late teens or twenties in good health. The sample was naive CD8+ T cells sorted from blood. The CDR3 loop reads CASSFRTDPYEQYF. The CDR3 nucleotides read TGTGCCAGCAGCTTCCGGACAGATCCCTACGAGCAGTACTTC.